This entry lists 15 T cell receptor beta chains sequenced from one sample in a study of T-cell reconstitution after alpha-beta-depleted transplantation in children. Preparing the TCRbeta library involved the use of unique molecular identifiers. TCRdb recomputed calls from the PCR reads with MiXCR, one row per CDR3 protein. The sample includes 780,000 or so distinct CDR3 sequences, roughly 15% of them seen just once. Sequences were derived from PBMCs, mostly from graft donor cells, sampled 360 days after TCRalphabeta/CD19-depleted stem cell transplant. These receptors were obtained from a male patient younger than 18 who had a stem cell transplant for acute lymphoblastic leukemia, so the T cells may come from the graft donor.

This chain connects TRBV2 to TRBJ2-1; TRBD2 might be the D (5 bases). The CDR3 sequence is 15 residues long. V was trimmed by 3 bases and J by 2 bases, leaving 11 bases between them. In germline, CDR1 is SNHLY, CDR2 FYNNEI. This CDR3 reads CASSEGASPYNEQFF. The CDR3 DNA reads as TGTGCCAGCAGTGAGGGAGCGAGCCCCTACAATGAGCAGTTCTTC.

The CDR3 protein is CASSPSQNYNEQFF. Written as DNA, the CDR3 is TGTGCCAGCTCACCAAGTCAGAACTACAATGAGCAGTTCTTC. The chain uses TRBV18 and TRBJ2-1, with D unresolved. The CDR3 contains 14 residues. Germline values: CDR1 KGHSH, CDR2 LQKENI. V lost 2 bases, J lost 3 bases, and 8 bases lay in between.

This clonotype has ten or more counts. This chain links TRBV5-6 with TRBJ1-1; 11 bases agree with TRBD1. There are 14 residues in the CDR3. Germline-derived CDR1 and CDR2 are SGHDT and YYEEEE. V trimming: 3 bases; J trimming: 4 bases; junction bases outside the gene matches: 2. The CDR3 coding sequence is TGTGCCAGCAGCTGGGACAGGGGGGTCACTGAAGCTTTCTTT. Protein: CASSWDRGVTEAFF.

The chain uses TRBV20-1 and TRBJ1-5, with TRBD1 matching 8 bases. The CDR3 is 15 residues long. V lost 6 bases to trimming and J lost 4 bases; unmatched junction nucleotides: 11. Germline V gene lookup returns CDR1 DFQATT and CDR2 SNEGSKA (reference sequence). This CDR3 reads CSATGRQGTNQPQHF. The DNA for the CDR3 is TGCAGTGCAACGGGGAGACAGGGGACGAATCAGCCCCAGCATTTT.

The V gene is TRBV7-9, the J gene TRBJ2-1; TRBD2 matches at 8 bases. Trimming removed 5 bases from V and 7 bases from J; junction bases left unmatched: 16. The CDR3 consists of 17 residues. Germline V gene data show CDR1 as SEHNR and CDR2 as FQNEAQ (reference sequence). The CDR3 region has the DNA TGTGCCAGCAGCAAAGGACCCACCCGGAGCGGGAGAAATGAGCAGTTCTTC. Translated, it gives CASSKGPTRSGRNEQFF.

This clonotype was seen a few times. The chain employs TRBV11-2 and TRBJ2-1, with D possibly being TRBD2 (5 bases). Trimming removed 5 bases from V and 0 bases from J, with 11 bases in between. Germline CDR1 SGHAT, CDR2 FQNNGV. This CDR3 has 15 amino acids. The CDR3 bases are TGTGCCAGCAGCCTCTCAGCGGTCTCCTACAATGAGCAGTTCTTC. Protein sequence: CASSLSAVSYNEQFF.

The CDR3, as DNA: TGCGCCAGCAGCTTGGACGGGGTTACGCAGTATTTT. Translated: CASSLDGVTQYF. The gene calls are TRBV5-1 and TRBJ2-3, with D possibly being TRBD2 (5 bases). In germline, CDR1 is SGHRS, CDR2 YFSETQ. V lost 0 bases to trimming and J lost 8 bases, with 7 bases between them. This CDR3 spans 12 amino acids.

In DNA form, the CDR3 reads TGTGCCAGCAGTCCCCAGGGACAGGGACCTCAGCCCCAGCATTTT. Protein: CASSPQGQGPQPQHF. This chain joins TRBV28 and TRBJ1-5; TRBD1 matches 9 bases. The CDR3 length is 15 residues. Germline V lookup: CDR1 MDHEN, CDR2 SYDVKM. After removal of 5 bases from V and 6 bases from J, the junction contained 8 bases not matched to a gene.

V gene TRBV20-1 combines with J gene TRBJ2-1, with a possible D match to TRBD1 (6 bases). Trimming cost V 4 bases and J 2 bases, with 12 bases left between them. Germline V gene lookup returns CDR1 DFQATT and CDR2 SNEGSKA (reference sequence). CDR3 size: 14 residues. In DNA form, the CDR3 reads TGCAGTGCTACACAGGGCAGCCCCTACAATGAGCAGTTCTTC. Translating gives CSATQGSPYNEQFF.

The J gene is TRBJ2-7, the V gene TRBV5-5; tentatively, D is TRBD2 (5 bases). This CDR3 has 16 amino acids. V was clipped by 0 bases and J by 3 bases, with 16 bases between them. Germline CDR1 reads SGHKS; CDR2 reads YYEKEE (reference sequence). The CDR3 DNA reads TGTGCCAGCAGCTTGGGAGGGTTACTCCTCCGCTACGAGCAGTACTTC. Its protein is CASSLGGLLLRYEQYF.

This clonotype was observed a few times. The DNA for the CDR3 is TGTGCCAGCACCCCCCCCGGGACTAGCGGGAACTCCTACGAGCAGTACTTC. It encodes CASTPPGTSGNSYEQYF. V usage is TRBV7-9 and J usage is TRBJ2-7; 13 bases map to TRBD2. CDR3 length equals 17 residues. CDR1 and CDR2 from the germline V gene are SEHNR and FQNEAQ (reference sequence). With 7 bases clipped from V and 0 bases from J, the junction kept 9 bases outside the gene matches.

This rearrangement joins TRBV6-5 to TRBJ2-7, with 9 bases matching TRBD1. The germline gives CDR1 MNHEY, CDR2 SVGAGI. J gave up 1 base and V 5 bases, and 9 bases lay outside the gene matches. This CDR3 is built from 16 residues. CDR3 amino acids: CASSLVMTGGSYEQYF. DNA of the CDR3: TGTGCCAGCAGTCTAGTGATGACAGGGGGGTCCTACGAGCAGTACTTC.

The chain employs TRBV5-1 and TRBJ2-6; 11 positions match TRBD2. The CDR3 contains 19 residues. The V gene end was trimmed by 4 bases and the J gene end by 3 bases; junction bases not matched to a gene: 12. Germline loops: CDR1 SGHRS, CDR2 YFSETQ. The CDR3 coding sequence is TGCGCCAGCAGCACAATCCGGACTAGCGGGTACTTTGGGGCCAACGTCCTGACTTTC. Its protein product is CASSTIRTSGYFGANVLTF.

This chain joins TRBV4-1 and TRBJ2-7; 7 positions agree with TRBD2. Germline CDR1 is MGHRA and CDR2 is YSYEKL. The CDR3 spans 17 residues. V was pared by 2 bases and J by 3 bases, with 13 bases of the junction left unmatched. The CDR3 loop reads CASSQLPTLAAYYEQYF. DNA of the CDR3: TGCGCCAGCAGCCAACTACCGACTCTAGCGGCCTACTACGAGCAGTACTTC.

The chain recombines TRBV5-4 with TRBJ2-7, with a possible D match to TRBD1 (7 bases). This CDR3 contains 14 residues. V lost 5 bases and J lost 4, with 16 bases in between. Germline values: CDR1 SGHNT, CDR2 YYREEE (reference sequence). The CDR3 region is CASRRKGAGYEQYF. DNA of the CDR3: TGTGCCAGCAGACGGAAGGGGGCGGGATACGAGCAGTACTTC. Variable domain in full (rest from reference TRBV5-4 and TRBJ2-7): ETGVTQSPTHLIKTRGQQVTLRCSSQSGHNTVSWYQQALGQGPQFIFQYYREEENGRGNFPPRFSGLQFPNYSSELNVNALELDDSALYLCASRRKGAGYEQYFGPGTRLTVT.